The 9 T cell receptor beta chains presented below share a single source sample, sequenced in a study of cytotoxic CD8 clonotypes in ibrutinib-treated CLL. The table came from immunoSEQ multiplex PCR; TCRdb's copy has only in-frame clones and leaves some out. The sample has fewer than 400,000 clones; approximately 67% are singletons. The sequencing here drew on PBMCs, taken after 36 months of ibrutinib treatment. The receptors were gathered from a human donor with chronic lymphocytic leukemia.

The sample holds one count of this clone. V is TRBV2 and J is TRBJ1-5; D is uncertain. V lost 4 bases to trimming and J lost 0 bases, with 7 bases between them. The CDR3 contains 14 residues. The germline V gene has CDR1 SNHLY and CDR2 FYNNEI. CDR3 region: CASSARISNQPQHF. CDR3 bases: TGTGCCAGCAGTGCCCGGATTAGCAATCAGCCCCAGCATTTT.

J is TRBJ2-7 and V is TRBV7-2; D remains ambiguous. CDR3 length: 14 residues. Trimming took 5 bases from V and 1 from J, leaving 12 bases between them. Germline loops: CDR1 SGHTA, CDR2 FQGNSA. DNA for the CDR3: TGTGCCAGCAGCCCTAGGCGGAGTTCCTACGAGCAGTACTTC. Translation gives CASSPRRSSYEQYF.

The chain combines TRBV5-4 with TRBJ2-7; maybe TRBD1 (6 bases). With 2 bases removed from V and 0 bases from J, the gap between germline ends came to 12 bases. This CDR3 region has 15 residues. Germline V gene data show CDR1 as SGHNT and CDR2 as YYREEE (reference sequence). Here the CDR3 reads CASSLGGASSYEQYF. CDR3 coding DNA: TGTGCCAGCAGCTTAGGGGGAGCGTCCTCCTACGAGCAGTACTTC. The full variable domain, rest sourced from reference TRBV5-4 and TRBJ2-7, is ETGVTQSPTHLIKTRGQQVTLRCSSQSGHNTVSWYQQALGQGPQFIFQYYREEENGRGNFPPRFSGLQFPNYSSELNVNALELDDSALYLCASSLGGASSYEQYFGPGTRLTVT.

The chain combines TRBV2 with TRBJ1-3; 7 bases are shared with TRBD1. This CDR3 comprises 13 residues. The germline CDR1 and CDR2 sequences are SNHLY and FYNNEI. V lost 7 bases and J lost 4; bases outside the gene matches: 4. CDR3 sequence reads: CASTGDSGNTIYF. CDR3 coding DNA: TGTGCCAGCACCGGGGACAGCGGAAACACCATATATTTT.

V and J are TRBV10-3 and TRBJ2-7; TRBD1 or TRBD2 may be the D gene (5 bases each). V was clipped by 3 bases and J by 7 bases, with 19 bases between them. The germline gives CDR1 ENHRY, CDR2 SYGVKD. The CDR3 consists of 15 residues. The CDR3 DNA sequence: TGTGCCATCAGTGACATGCTGCCTAGCTGGGGGGAGCAGTACTTC. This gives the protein CAISDMLPSWGEQYF.

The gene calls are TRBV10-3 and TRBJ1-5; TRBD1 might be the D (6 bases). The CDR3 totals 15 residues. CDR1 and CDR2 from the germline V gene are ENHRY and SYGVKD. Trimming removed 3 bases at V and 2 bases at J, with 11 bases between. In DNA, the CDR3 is TGTGCCATCAGTGAAGGCAGGGGAGGCAATCAGCCCCAGCATTTT. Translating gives CAISEGRGGNQPQHF.

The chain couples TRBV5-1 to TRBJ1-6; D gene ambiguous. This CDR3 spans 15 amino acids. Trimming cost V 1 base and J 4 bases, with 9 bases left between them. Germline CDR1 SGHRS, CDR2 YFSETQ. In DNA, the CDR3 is TGCGCCAGCAGCTTGATGGGAGGATATAATTCACCCCTCCACTTT. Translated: CASSLMGGYNSPLHF.

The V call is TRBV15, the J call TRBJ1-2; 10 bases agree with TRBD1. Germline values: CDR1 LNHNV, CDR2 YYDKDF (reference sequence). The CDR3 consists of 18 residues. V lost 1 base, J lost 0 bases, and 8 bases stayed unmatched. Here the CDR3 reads CATSRVWGTGASNYGYTF. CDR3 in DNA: TGTGCCACCAGCAGAGTTTGGGGGACAGGGGCCTCTAACTATGGCTACACCTTC.

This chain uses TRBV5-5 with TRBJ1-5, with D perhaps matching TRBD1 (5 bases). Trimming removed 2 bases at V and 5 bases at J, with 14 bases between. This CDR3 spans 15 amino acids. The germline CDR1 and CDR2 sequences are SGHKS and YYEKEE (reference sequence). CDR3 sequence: CASSFLAGYYQPQHF. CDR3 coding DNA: TGTGCCAGCAGCTTTCTGGCAGGGTATTATCAGCCCCAGCATTTT.